The present T cell receptor (beta chain) was sequenced within a study of blood T cells in healthy people across ages. A sample-barcoded 5' primer and a J-beta primer mix were used in a second PCR of roughly 6 to 11 cycles. TCRdb reanalysed the 5' RACE reads using MiXCR and keeps one entry per CDR3 protein. The sample comprises just over 1 million distinct CDR3 sequences, 40% to 55% of which are singletons, and approximately 20% rests with the top ten. This CDR3 has 15 amino acids. CDR1 SGHDN and CDR2 FVKESK come from the germline V gene. V lost 0 bases, J lost 3 bases, and 5 bases stayed unmatched. This clonotype has more than one count but fewer than ten.

The receptor's source is a woman aged 60-75 years in good health. The chain employs TRBV14 and TRBJ2-7; 7 bases fit TRBD1. Sequencing input: blood. The CDR3 coding sequence is TGTGCCAGCAGCCAAGAAGGGGGCGCCTTCTACGAGCAGTACTTC. It specifies CASSQEGGAFYEQYF. The full variable domain, rest sourced from reference TRBV14 and TRBJ2-7, is EAGVTQFPSHSVIEKGQTVTLRCDPISGHDNLYWYRRVMGKEIKFLLHFVKESKQDESGMPNNRFLAERTGGTYSTLKVQPAELEDSGVYFCASSQEGGAFYEQYFGPGTRLTVT.